Sequencing of this T cell receptor beta chain was carried out in a study of OX40 agonist ivuxolimab in advanced cancers. Study-level information: Dose-escalation patients had hepatocellular carcinoma, melanoma, renal cell or head and neck cancer.

Only in-frame clones appear in the TCRdb table, and some are missing; sequencing was by immunoSEQ multiplex PCR. The repertoire holds approximately 70,000 clones, with about 88% as singletons. CDR3 length: 15 amino acids. Per germline, CDR1 SGHNT and CDR2 YYREEE (reference sequence). Trimming removed 7 bases from V and 0 bases from J; junction bases left unmatched: 9. This clone was seen only once. Anyone with autoimmune disease history or systemic immunosuppression was excluded. The chain has TRBV5-4 and TRBJ2-7; 8 bases line up with TRBD2. This clonotype was sampled from an adult with an advanced solid tumor such as melanoma, head and neck, liver or kidney cancer. This material consisted of CD4+ or CD8+ T cells sorted from blood, taken in a trial of the OX40 agonist ivuxolimab. The CDR3 region has the DNA TGTGCCAGCGGCCGGGGGGGTTCCTCCTCCTACGAGCAGTACTTC. Amino acid sequence: CASGRGGSSSYEQYF. The whole variable domain, filled in from reference TRBV5-4 and TRBJ2-7, reads ETGVTQSPTHLIKTRGQQVTLRCSSQSGHNTVSWYQQALGQGPQFIFQYYREEENGRGNFPPRFSGLQFPNYSSELNVNALELDDSALYLCASGRGGSSSYEQYFGPGTRLTVT.